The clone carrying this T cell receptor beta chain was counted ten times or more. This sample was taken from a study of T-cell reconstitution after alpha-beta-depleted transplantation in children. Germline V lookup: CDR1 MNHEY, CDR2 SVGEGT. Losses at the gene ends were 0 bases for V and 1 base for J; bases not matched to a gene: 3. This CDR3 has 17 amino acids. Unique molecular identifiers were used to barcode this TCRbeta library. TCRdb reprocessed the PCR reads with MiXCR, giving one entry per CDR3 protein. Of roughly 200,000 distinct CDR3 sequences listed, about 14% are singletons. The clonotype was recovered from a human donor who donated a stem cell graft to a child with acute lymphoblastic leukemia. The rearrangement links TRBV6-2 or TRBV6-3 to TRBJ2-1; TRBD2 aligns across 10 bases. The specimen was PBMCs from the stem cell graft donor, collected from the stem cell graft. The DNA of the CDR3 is TGTGCCAGCAGTTACTCAAGGACTAGCGGTTCCTACAATGAGCAGTTCTTC. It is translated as CASSYSRTSGSYNEQFF.